One T cell receptor (beta chain) is described in this entry. What it binds is unknown. Other DNA sequences from this sample encode an identical CDR3 as well. Clones were read by immunoSEQ multiplex PCR, and TCRdb kept only the in-frame ones, dropping some. The sample includes about 1.5 million clones, approximately 98% of them seen just once. Germline CDR1 reads SGHRS; CDR2 reads YFSETQ. This CDR3 is 14 amino acids long. J lost 3 bases, V lost 0 bases, and 2 bases had no gene match. These data are taken from a study of shared clonotypes between healthy human individuals. Study-wide results and caveats: Relative to memory subsets, naive subsets generally showed larger estimated richness. Among four donors, roughly 5% of naive CD4 clonotypes were found in common. The rarefaction results pointed to incomplete sorted-subset sequencing despite large depth.

The chain carries TRBV5-1 and TRBJ1-2, with 7 nucleotides matching TRBD1. This receptor was obtained from a man aged 30 to 39 in good health. Sequenced input: naive CD4+ T cells sorted from blood. Specified subset: CD45RA+ positively selected. CDR3 sequence: CASSLGTGDYGYTF. The DNA of the CDR3 is TGCGCCAGCAGCTTGGGAACAGGGGACTATGGCTACACCTTC.